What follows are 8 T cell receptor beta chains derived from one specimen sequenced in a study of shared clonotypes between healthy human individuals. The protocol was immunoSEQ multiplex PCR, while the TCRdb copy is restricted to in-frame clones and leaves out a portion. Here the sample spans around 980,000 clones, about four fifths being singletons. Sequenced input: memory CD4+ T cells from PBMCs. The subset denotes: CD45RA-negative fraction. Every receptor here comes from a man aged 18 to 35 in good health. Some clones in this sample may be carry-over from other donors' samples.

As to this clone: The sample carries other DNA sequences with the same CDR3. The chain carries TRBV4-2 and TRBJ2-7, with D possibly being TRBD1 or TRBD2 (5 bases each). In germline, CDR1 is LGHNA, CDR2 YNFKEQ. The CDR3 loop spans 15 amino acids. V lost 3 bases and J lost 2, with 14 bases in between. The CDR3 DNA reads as TGTGCCAGCAGCCAGCCCGGGACCGGAGCCTACGAGCAGTACTTC. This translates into CASSQPGTGAYEQYF.

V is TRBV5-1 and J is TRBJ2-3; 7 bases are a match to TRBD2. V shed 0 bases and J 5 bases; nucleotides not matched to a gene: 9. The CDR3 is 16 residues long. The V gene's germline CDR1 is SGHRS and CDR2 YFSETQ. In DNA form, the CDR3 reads TGCGCCAGCAGCTTGGGCGGACTAGTCAGGGTAGATACGCAGTATTTT. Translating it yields CASSLGGLVRVDTQYF.

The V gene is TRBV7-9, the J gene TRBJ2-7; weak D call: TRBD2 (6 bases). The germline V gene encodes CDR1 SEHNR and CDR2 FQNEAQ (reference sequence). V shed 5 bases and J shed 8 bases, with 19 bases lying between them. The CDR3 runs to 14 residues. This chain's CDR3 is CASSLEWEVYKQYF. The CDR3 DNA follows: TGTGCCAGCAGCCTAGAATGGGAGGTGTATAAGCAGTACTTC. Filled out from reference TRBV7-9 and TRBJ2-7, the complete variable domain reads DTGVSQNPRHKITKRGQNVTFRCDPISEHNRLYWYRQTLGQGPEFLTYFQNEAQLEKSRLLSDRFSAERPKGSFSTLEIQRTEQGDSAMYLCASSLEWEVYKQYFGPGTRLTVT.

The CDR3 region has the DNA TGTGCCAGCAGCTTAGGTATAGCGGTTAGCACAGATACGCAGTATTTT. As protein: CASSLGIAVSTDTQYF. The chain couples TRBV11-2 to TRBJ2-3; a possible D gene is TRBD2 (6 bases). CDR1 SGHAT and CDR2 FQNNGV come from the germline V gene. Trimming removed 1 base at V and 0 bases at J, with 11 bases between. The CDR3 loop spans 16 amino acids.

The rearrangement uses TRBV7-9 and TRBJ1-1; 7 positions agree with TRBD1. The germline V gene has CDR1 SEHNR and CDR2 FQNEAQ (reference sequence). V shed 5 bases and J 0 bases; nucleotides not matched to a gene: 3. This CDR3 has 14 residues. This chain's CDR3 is CASSRQGVNTEAFF. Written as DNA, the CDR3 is TGTGCCAGCAGCCGACAGGGCGTGAACACTGAAGCTTTCTTT.

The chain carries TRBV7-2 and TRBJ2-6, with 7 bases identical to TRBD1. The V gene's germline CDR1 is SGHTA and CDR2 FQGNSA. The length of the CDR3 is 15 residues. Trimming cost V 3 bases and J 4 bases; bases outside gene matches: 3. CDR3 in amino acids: CASSFPQGGANVLTF. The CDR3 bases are TGTGCCAGCAGCTTCCCACAGGGGGGGGCCAACGTCCTGACTTTC.

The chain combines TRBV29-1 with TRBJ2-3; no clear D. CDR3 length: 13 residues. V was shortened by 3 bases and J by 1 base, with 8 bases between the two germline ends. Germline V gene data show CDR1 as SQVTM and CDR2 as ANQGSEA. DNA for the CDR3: TGCAGCGTTGAGGGCACCGGCACAGATACGCAGTATTTT. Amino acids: CSVEGTGTDTQYF.

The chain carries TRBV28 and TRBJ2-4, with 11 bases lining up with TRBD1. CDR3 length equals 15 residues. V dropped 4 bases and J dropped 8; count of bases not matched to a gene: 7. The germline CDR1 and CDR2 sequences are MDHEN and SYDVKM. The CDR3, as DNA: TGTGCCAGCAGTTGGACAGGGGGCAGGGGAGACATTCAGTACTTC. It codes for CASSWTGGRGDIQYF.